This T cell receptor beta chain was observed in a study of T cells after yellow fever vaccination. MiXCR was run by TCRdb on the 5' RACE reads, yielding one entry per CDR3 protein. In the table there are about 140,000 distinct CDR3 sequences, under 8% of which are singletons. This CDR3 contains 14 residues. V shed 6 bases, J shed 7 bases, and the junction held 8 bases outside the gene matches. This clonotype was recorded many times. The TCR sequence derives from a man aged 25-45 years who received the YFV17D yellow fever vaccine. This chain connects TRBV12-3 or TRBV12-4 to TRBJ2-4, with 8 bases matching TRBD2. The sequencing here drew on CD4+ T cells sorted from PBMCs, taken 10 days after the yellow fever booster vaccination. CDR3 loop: CASSQSGSGNIQYF. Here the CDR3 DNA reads TGTGCCAGCAGCCAGAGCGGGAGTGGCAACATTCAGTACTTC.